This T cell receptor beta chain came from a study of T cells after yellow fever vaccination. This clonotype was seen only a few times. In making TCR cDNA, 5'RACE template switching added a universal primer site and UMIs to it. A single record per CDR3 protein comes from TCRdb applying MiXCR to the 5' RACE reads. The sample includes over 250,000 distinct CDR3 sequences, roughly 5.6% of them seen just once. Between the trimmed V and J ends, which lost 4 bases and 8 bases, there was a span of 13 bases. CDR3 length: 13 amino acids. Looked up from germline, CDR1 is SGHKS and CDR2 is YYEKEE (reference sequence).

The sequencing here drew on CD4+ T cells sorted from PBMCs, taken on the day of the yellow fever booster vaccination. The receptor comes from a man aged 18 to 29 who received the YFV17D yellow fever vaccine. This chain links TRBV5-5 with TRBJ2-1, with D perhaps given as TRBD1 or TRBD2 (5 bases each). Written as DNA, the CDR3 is TGTGCCAGCAGCCTGCGTGGGACCGATGAGCAGTTCTTC. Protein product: CASSLRGTDEQFF.